This TCR beta chain was sequenced in a study of quantifying T cell responses using KT2 cells. Background on the study: TCR alpha and beta constant-region primers primed reverse transcription of RNA. Study results and limitations: Counts of KT2 alpha and beta sequences rose linearly with the number of KT2 cells added.

An oligo carrying a UMI was ligated to the cDNA 3' end. An equimolar mix of RC1.1 and RC1.2 primed the beta chain across TRBC1 and TRBC2. TCRdb re-derived calls from the UMI-ligation and nested PCR reads in MiXCR, one entry per CDR3 protein. The sample contains tens of thousands of distinct CDR3 sequences, around 12% of which appear only once. Trimming left V 4 bases short and J 6 bases short, with 15 bases between. The CDR3 contains 14 residues. In germline, CDR1 is SGHRS, CDR2 YFSETQ. This clonotype was recorded only once. What it binds is unknown. The sequencing input was PBMCs spiked with cells of the T cell clone KT2. The TCR was taken from a human donor. The J gene is TRBJ2-3, the V gene TRBV5-1; perhaps TRBD1 as D (5 bases). Here the CDR3 reads CASSTGRDADTQYF. CDR3 DNA sequence: TGCGCCAGCAGCACCGGCAGGGATGCCGATACGCAGTATTTT.